These 22 T cell receptor beta chains were sequenced from one sample in a study of PD-1 blockade in classical Hodgkin lymphoma (dated by TCRdb to 2020 to 2022). This sample's time point label indicates: cycle 4 day 1 (C4D1), after around six weeks of nivolumab. Every trial patient had relapsed following autologous stem cell transplantation, and prior brentuximab vedotin exposure was what differed among cohorts A, B and C. The library came from the immunoSEQ multiplex PCR assay. The source is immuneACCESS, and TCRdb retained only in-frame sequences with V and J called. Part of the clones is not carried over; for the studies checked, unresolved V genes explain less than half of this, and the remainder is unexplained. For this sample there are about 64,000 clones; around 90% appear just once. Of the sample, around 10% falls within the top ten clones. The specimen comprised peripheral blood mononuclear cells (PBMCs), sampled before the fourth cycle of nivolumab. These receptors originate from a human donor with classical Hodgkin lymphoma.

The chain is built from TRBV7-9 and TRBJ1-1; D unresolved. Trimming pared 8 bases from V and 6 bases from J, leaving 10 bases between. Germline V gene sequence: CDR1 SEHNR, CDR2 FQNEAQ (reference sequence). This CDR3 region has 11 residues. In DNA form, the CDR3 reads TGTGCCAGCGACGGCGGACCTGAAGCTTTCTTT. Residues: CASDGGPEAFF.

This chain joins TRBV4-1 and TRBJ1-1; no definite D call. The ends were cut back, 3 bases at V and 0 bases at J, with 11 bases in the middle. The CDR3 has 15 amino acids. CDR1 and CDR2 from the germline V gene are MGHRA and YSYEKL. The CDR3 sequence: CASSHLLDLNTEAFF. CDR3 coding DNA: TGCGCCAGCAGCCACCTATTAGATTTGAACACTGAAGCTTTCTTT.

The chain is built from TRBV19 and TRBJ1-2; tentative D call: TRBD1 (5 bases). Germline V gene sequence: CDR1 LNHDA, CDR2 SQIVND (reference sequence). Trimming left V 6 bases short and J 6 bases short, with 14 bases between. This CDR3 spans 13 amino acids. CDR3: CASSLTAEHGYTF. The CDR3 DNA follows: TGTGCCAGTAGCCTGACAGCTGAGCATGGCTACACCTTC.

The J gene is TRBJ1-5, the V gene TRBV2; D is unresolved. The CDR3 covers 12 residues. Trimming removed 6 bases at V and 7 bases at J, with 10 bases between. Germline CDR1 reads SNHLY; CDR2 reads FYNNEI. The CDR3 DNA reads as TGTGCCAGCAGCCCCGCCGGACAGCCCCAGCATTTT. Protein: CASSPAGQPQHF.

The chain is built from TRBV7-2 and TRBJ2-1, with TRBD2 matching 7 bases. Trimming took 2 bases from V and 2 from J; bases not matched to a gene: 6. There are 16 residues in the CDR3. Germline CDR1 is SGHTA and CDR2 is FQGNSA. DNA of the CDR3: TGTGCCAGCAGCTTAAGCGTGGGGGGGGCCTACAATGAGCAGTTCTTC. Translation gives CASSLSVGGAYNEQFF.

The chain has TRBV6-1 and TRBJ1-3; possibly TRBD1 for D (5 bases). V dropped 6 bases and J dropped 0 bases, with 12 bases sitting between them. The CDR3 runs to 15 residues. Per the germline V gene, CDR1 is MNHNS and CDR2 is SASEGT. The CDR3 bases are TGTGCCAGCAGCGCCCAGGGTTTCTCTGGAAACACCATATATTTT. Encoded protein: CASSAQGFSGNTIYF.

The rearrangement joins TRBV27 to TRBJ2-2; 7 bases map to TRBD1. The germline CDR1 and CDR2 sequences are MNHEY and SMNVEV (reference sequence). With 3 bases clipped from V and 4 bases from J, the junction kept 5 bases outside the gene matches. The CDR3 runs to 15 residues. Written as DNA, the CDR3 is TGTGCCAGCAGTTTCGACAGGGCGAGCACCGGGGAGCTGTTTTTT. Amino acids: CASSFDRASTGELFF.

The chain couples TRBV27 to TRBJ2-4; 8 bases fit TRBD1. The J segment lost 0 bases and the V segment lost 5 bases, leaving 6 bases of the junction unmatched. CDR3 length: 16 amino acids. Germline V gene lookup returns CDR1 MNHEY and CDR2 SMNVEV (reference sequence). DNA for the CDR3: TGTGCCAGCAGTCCCGGGACAGGCCTAGCCAAAAACATTCAGTACTTC. It encodes CASSPGTGLAKNIQYF.

This chain uses TRBV7-6 with TRBJ2-5; unclear D gene. Trimming left V 5 bases short and J 5 bases short, with 9 bases between. This CDR3 has 12 residues. In germline, CDR1 is SGHVS, CDR2 FNYEAQ. Written as DNA, the CDR3 is TGTGCCAGCAGCCCCCCATTGGAGACCCAGTACTTC. Its protein is CASSPPLETQYF.

This clone was seen once. The rearrangement joins TRBV21-1 to TRBJ1-4. TRBV21-1 corresponds to a pseudogene. This CDR3 is 15 amino acids long. The CDR3 nucleotides are TGTGCCAGCAGCAAAGTGGGGACGGAGATTGAAAAACTGTTTTTT. This codes for CASSKVGTEIEKLFF.

The rearrangement joins TRBV18 to TRBJ1-4; D uncertain. CDR1 and CDR2 (germline): KGHSH, LQKENI. This CDR3 comprises 13 residues. V dropped 1 base and J dropped 8 bases, with 8 bases sitting between them. The CDR3 loop is CASSPQGGEKLFF. CDR3 in DNA: TGTGCCAGCTCACCACAGGGTGGGGAAAAACTGTTTTTT. The variable domain in full, with the rest retrieved from reference TRBV18 and TRBJ1-4, is NAGVMQNPRHLVRRRGQEARLRCSPMKGHSHVYWYRQLPEEGLKFMVYLQKENIIDESGMPKERFSAEFPKEGPSILRIQQVVRGDSAAYFCASSPQGGEKLFFGSGTQLSVL.

In DNA, the CDR3 is TGTGCCAGCAGCGTTAGAACCGGGGGGCCCTCCTACGAGCAGTACTTC. This encodes CASSVRTGGPSYEQYF. The J gene is TRBJ2-7, the V gene TRBV9; weak D call: TRBD2 (7 bases). Germline V lookup: CDR1 SGDLS, CDR2 YYNGEE. V lost 2 bases, J lost 0 bases, and 15 bases lay in between. The CDR3 has 16 residues.

The rearrangement joins TRBV10-1 to TRBJ2-1; D might be TRBD2 (7 bases). Germline V gives CDR1 WNHNN, CDR2 SYGVQD (reference sequence). The ends were cut back, 6 bases at V and 12 bases at J, with 30 bases in the middle. This CDR3 has 17 residues. The CDR3 loop reads CASSVVGGRLGYPAQFF. The CDR3 bases are TGCGCCAGCAGCGTTGTGGGGGGGCGCCTAGGTTATCCGGCGCAGTTCTTC.

The genes are TRBV10-3 and TRBJ1-1; 9 nucleotides agree with TRBD1. CDR1 and CDR2 from the germline V gene are ENHRY and SYGVKD. The ends lost 4 bases at V and 0 bases at J; junction bases unmatched: 21. This CDR3 spans 21 amino acids. The chain's CDR3 is CAISGPGTGKGSPIMNTEAFF. CDR3 coding DNA: TGTGCCATCAGTGGACCCGGGACAGGGAAGGGGTCCCCTATTATGAACACTGAAGCTTTCTTT.

The chain joins TRBV10-2 to TRBJ2-1, with TRBD2 matching 11 bases. The CDR3 has 16 amino acids. The germline V gene encodes CDR1 WSHSY and CDR2 SAAADI. V shed 4 bases, J shed 3 bases, and the junction held 5 bases outside the gene matches. The CDR3 spells CASSVPSGGIYNEQFF. In nucleotides, the CDR3 is TGCGCCAGCAGTGTACCTAGCGGGGGGATCTACAATGAGCAGTTCTTC.

The chain combines TRBV7-2 with TRBJ2-1; no firm D call. This CDR3 is 13 amino acids long. V lost 5 bases, J lost 2 bases, and 7 bases lay in between. CDR1 and CDR2 from the germline V gene are SGHTA and FQGNSA. CDR3: CASSPQTYNEQFF. The CDR3 DNA reads TGTGCCAGCAGCCCCCAGACCTACAATGAGCAGTTCTTC. Together with reference TRBV7-2 and TRBJ2-1, the CDR3 gives the full variable domain: GAGVSQSPSNKVTEKGKDVELRCDPISGHTALYWYRQSLGQGLEFLIYFQGNSAPDKSGLPSDRFSAERTGGSVSTLTIQRTQQEDSAVYLCASSPQTYNEQFFGPGTRLTVL.

The V and J genes are TRBV6-6 and TRBJ1-2; no clear D gene. V was trimmed by 8 bases and J by 8 bases, leaving 9 bases between them. This CDR3 spans 10 amino acids. Germline CDR1 is MNHNY and CDR2 is SVGAGI (reference sequence). As DNA, the CDR3 is TGTGCCAGCGGCCCCCCCGGCTACACCTTC. It is translated as CASGPPGYTF.

This clone has only one observation. In nucleotides, the CDR3 is TGTGCCAGCAGCGAAGAGACAGGAGGGGTTCTCTTCTATGGCTACACCTTC. Translating it yields CASSEETGGVLFYGYTF. The gene calls are TRBV5-6 and TRBJ1-2, with a possible D match to TRBD1 (6 bases). Germline V gene sequence: CDR1 SGHDT, CDR2 YYEEEE. The V end lost 4 bases, the J end lost 4 bases, and 23 bases lay between the germline ends. This CDR3 comprises 17 residues.

This clone was recorded only once. This sequence joins TRBV4-1 and TRBJ2-3; the D gene is possibly TRBD1 (5 bases). Trimming took off 1 base at V and 0 bases at J, with 17 bases between the two ends. CDR3 length: 18 residues. Germline loops: CDR1 MGHRA, CDR2 YSYEKL. The CDR3 region has the DNA TGCGCCAGCAGCCAAGGCCCAGGTGCAGGGCCTAGCACAGATACGCAGTATTTT. Protein sequence: CASSQGPGAGPSTDTQYF.

The V gene is TRBV6-5, the J gene TRBJ1-1; 7 bases agree with TRBD1. The CDR3 is made up of 14 amino acids. CDR1 and CDR2 (germline): MNHEY, SVGAGI. Trimming removed 2 bases from V and 2 bases from J; junction bases left unmatched: 2. CDR3 residues: CASSYGTDNTEAFF. As DNA, the CDR3 is TGTGCCAGCAGTTACGGGACAGACAACACTGAAGCTTTCTTT.

This clone was observed a single time. The genes are TRBV21-1 and TRBJ2-6. TRBV21-1 is described as a pseudogene. The CDR3 is 18 amino acids. Written as DNA, the CDR3 is TGTGCCAGCAGCAAAGCGCTTTCTGGGTCAAGTGGGGCCAACGTCCTGACTTTC. This codes for CASSKALSGSSGANVLTF.

The gene calls are TRBV5-1 and TRBJ2-5; D gene uncertain. CDR1 and CDR2 from the germline V gene are SGHRS and YFSETQ. The CDR3 has 14 residues. V was cut by 2 bases and J by 1 base, with 9 bases left in between. For the CDR3, the DNA is TGCGCCAGCAGCTTCCCCATGGCCCAAGAGACCCAGTACTTC. Translated, it gives CASSFPMAQETQYF.